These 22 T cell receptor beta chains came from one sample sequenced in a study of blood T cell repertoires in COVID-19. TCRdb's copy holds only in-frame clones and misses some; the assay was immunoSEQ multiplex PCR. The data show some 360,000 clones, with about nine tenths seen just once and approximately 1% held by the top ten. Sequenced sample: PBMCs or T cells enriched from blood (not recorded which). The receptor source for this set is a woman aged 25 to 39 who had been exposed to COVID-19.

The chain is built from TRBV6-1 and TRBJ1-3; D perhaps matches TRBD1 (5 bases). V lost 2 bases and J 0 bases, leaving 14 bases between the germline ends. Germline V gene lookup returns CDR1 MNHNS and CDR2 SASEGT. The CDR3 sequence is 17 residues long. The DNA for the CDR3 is TGTGCCAGCAGTGAAAGGGTAGGACAAGACTCTGGAAACACCATATATTTT. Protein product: CASSERVGQDSGNTIYF.

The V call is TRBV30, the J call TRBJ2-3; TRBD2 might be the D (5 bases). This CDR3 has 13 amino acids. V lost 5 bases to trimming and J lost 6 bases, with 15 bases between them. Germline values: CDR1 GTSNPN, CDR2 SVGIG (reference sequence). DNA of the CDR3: TGTGCCTGGGGTCGCGGGCCGTCGGATACGCAGTATTTT. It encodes CAWGRGPSDTQYF. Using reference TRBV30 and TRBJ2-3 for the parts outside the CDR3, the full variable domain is SQTIHQWPATLVQPVGSPLSLECTVEGTSNPNLYWYRQAAGRGLQLLFYSVGIGQISSEVPQNLSASRPQDRQFILSSKKLLLSDSGFYLCAWGRGPSDTQYFGPGTRLTVL.

The CDR3 loop is CASSLDRWREGADTQYF. CDR3 sequence (DNA): TGTGCCAGCAGCTTAGATCGTTGGCGGGAGGGTGCAGATACGCAGTATTTT. This sequence joins TRBV11-3 and TRBJ2-3; 9 bases align to TRBD2. In germline, CDR1 is SGHNT, CDR2 YENEEA. The V and J ends lost 0 bases and 4 bases, in that order; junction bases with no gene match: 8. The CDR3 extends over 17 amino acids.

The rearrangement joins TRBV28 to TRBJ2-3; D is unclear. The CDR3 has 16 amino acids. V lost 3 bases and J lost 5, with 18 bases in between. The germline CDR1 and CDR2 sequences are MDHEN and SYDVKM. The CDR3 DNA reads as TGTGCCAGCAGTTTCTCGTACCAAGCTCCTGTAGATACGCAGTATTTT. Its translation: CASSFSYQAPVDTQYF.

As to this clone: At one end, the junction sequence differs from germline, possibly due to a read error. Here the CDR3 DNA reads TGTGCCAGCAGCTTCGGGCCAAGCGGGAACACTGGGGAGCTGTTTTTT. Its protein product is CASSFGPSGNTGELFF. The chain couples TRBV11-2 to TRBJ2-2; 7 bases are a match to TRBD2. Germline V gives CDR1 SGHAT, CDR2 FQNNGV. CDR3 length equals 16 residues. The whole variable domain, remainder taken from reference TRBV11-2 and TRBJ2-2, is EAGVAQSPRYKIIEKRQSVAFWCNPISGHATLYWYQQILGQGPKLLIQFQNNGVVDDSQLPKDRFSAERLKGVDSTLKIQPAKLEDSAVYLCASSFGPSGNTGELFFGEGSRLTVL.

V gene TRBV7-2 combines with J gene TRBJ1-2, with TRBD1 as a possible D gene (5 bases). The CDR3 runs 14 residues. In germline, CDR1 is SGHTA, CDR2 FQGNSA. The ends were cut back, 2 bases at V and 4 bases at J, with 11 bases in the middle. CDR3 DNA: TGTGCCAGCAGCTTATGGGGCCCAACCTATGGCTACACCTTC. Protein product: CASSLWGPTYGYTF. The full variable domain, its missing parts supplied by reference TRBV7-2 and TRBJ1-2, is GAGVSQSPSNKVTEKGKDVELRCDPISGHTALYWYRQSLGQGLEFLIYFQGNSAPDKSGLPSDRFSAERTGGSVSTLTIQRTQQEDSAVYLCASSLWGPTYGYTFGSGTRLTVV.

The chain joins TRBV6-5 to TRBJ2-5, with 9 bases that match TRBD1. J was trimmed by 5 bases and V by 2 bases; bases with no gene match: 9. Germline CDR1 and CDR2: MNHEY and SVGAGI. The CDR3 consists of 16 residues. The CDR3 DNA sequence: TGTGCCAGCAGTTACCTCCCGGGACAGGGTGGCGAGACCCAGTACTTC. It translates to CASSYLPGQGGETQYF.

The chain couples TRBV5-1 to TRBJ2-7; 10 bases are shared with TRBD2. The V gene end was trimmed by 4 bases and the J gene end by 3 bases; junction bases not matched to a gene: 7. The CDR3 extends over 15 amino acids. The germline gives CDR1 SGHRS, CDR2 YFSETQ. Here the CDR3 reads CASSQELAGNYEQYF. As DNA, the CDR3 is TGCGCCAGCAGCCAGGAACTAGCGGGAAACTACGAGCAGTACTTC.

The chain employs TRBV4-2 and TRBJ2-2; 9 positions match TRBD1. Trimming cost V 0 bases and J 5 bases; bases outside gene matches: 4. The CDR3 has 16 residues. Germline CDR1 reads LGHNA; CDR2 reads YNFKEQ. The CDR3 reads CASSQDWDRETGELFF. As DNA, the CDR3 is TGTGCCAGCAGCCAAGACTGGGACAGGGAAACCGGGGAGCTGTTTTTT.

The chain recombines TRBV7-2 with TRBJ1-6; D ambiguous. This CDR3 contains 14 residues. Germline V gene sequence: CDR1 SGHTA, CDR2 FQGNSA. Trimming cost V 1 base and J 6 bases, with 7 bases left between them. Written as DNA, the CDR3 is TGTGCCAGCAGCTTAGTTCGGTTTAATTCACCCCTCCACTTT. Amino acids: CASSLVRFNSPLHF.

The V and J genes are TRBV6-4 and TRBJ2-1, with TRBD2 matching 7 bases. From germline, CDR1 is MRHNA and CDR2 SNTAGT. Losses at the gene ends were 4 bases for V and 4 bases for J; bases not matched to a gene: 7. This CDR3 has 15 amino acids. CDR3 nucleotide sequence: TGTGCCAGCAGTGTGGCGGGAGCATCGTACAATGAGCAGTTCTTC. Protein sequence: CASSVAGASYNEQFF.

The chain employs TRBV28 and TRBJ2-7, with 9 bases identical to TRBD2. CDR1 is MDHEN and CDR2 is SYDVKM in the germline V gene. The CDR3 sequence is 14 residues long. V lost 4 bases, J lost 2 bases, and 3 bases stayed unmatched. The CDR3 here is CASSSSGVTYEQYF. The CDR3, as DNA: TGTGCCAGCAGTTCTAGCGGGGTTACCTACGAGCAGTACTTC.

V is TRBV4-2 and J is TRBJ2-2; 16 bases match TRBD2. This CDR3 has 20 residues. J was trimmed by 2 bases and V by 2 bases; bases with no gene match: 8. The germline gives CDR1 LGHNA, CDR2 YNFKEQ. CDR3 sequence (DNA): TGTGCCAGCAGCCAAATGGGACTAGCGGGAGGGCCTCGAAACACCGGGGAGCTGTTTTTT. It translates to CASSQMGLAGGPRNTGELFF.

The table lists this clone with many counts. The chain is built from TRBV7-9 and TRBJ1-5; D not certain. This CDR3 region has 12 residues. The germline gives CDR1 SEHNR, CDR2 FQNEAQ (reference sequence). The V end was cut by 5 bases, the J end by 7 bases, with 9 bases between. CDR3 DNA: TGTGCCAGCAGCCGCGCAACGCAGCCCCAGCATTTT. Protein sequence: CASSRATQPQHF.

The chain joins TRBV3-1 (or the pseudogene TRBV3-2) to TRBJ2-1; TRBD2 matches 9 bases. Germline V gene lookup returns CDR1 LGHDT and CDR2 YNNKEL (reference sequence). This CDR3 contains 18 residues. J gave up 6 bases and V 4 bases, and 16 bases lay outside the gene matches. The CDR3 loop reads CASSPKTVAGAGSNEQFF. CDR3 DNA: TGTGCCAGCAGCCCCAAGACGGTAGCGGGAGCAGGGTCCAATGAGCAGTTCTTC.

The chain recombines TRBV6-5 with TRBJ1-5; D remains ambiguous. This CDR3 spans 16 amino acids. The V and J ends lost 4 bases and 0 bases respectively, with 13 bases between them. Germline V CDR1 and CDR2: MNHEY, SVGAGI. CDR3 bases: TGTGCCAGCAGTTCCGCGGGCGATCATAGCAATCAGCCCCAGCATTTT. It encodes CASSSAGDHSNQPQHF.

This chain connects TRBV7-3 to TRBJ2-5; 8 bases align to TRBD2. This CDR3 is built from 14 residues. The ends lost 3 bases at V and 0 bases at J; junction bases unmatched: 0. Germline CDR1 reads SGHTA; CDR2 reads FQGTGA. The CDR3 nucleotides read TGTGCCAGCAGCTTTAGCGGGAACCAAGAGACCCAGTACTTC. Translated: CASSFSGNQETQYF.

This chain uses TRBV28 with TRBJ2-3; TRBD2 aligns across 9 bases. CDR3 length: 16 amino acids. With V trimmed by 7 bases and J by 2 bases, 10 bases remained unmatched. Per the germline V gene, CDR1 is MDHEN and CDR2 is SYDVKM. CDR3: CASTLDAGGPTDTQYF. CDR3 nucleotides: TGTGCCAGCACCCTGGATGCGGGAGGGCCCACAGATACGCAGTATTTT.

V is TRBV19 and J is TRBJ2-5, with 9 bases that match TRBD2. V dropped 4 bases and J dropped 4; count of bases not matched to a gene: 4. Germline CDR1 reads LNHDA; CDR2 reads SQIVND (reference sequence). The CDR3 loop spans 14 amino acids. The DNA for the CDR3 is TGTGCCAGTAGTAGCGGGAGGGCCGGAGAGACCCAGTACTTC. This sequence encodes CASSSGRAGETQYF.

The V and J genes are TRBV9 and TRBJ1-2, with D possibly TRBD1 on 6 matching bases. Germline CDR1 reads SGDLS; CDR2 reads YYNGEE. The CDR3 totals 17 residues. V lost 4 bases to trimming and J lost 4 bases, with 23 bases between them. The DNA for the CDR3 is TGTGCCAGCAGCCCGTCGCCGTCCGGGGGAGGGGGCTATGGCTACACCTTC. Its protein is CASSPSPSGGGGYGYTF.

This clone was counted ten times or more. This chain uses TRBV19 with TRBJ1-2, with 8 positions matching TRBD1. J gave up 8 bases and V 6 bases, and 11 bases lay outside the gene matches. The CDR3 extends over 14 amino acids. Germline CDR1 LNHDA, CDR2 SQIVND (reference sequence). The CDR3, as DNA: TGTGCCAGTAGCCGGACAGGGCGGGAAAAAGGCTACACCTTC. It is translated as CASSRTGREKGYTF.

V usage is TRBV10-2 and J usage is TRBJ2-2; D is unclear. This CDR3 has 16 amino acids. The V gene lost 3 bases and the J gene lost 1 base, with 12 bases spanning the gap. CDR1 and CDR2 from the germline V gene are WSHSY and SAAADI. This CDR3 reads CASSEIRVMNTGELFF. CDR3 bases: TGCGCCAGCAGTGAAATTCGGGTTATGAACACCGGGGAGCTGTTTTTT.